The rows below give T cell receptor beta chains drawn from one sample of a study of cytomegalovirus exposure and HLA in healthy donors. The data were produced by immunoSEQ multiplex PCR, yet TCRdb's version contains in-frame clones alone and is incomplete. The data contain hundreds of thousands of clones, roughly 84% of them singletons. Material for sequencing was PBMCs. The receptors originated from a woman younger than 35 in good health and CMV-seropositive. Both conserved end residues are part of each CDR3. D genes are given only for firm matches. A clone size is listed for some rows: how often the clone was seen (once, few, many), or a class if it is expanded.

TRBJ2-7	.	TRBV30	.	CAWSAQVDEQYF	TGTGCCTGGAGTGCCCAAGTAGACGAGCAGTACTTC
TRBJ2-1	TRBD2	TRBV30	.	CAWSSGIYNEQFF	TGTGCCTGGAGTAGCGGGATCTACAATGAGCAGTTCTTC
TRBJ2-3	.	TRBV18	.	CASSPVAGPGNTQYF	TGTGCCAGCTCACCTGTCGCAGGCCCGGGGAATACGCAGTATTTT
TRBJ1-2	.	TRBV5-1	once	CASSLSRDFGHYGYTF	TGCGCCAGCAGCTTGAGCAGGGACTTTGGTCACTATGGCTACACCTTC
TRBJ1-1	.	TRBV27	.	CASGVLPDIDTEAFF	TGTGCCAGCGGAGTTCTCCCTGATATAGACACTGAAGCTTTCTTT
TRBJ2-3	.	TRBV29-1	.	CSVEGRVGTDTQYF	TGCAGCGTTGAAGGCAGGGTTGGCACAGATACGCAGTATTTT
TRBJ2-7	TRBD2	TRBV6-1	few	CASYTAGVVEQYF	TGTGCCAGCTACACGGCGGGAGTAGTCGAGCAGTACTTC
TRBJ2-3	TRBD1	TRBV28	.	CASSFPAAKQGDADTQYF	TGTGCCAGCAGTTTCCCCGCGGCGAAACAGGGGGACGCAGATACGCAGTATTTT
TRBJ2-1	TRBD2	TRBV7-9	.	CASSQLGGSHEQFF	TGTGCCAGCAGCCAGTTGGGCGGGAGCCATGAGCAGTTCTTC
TRBJ2-1	.	TRBV4-1	.	CASSILGGQGVHEQFF	TGCGCCAGCAGCATCCTTGGCGGACAAGGGGTACATGAGCAGTTCTTC
TRBJ2-7	TRBD2	TRBV18	.	CASSPGREGRYEQYF	TGTGCCAGCTCACCAGGGCGGGAGGGCAGGTACGAGCAGTACTTC
TRBJ2-1	.	TRBV27	.	CASSSLSYNEQFF	TGTGCCAGCAGTTCATTGTCCTACAATGAGCAGTTCTTC
TRBJ2-7	.	TRBV5-1	.	CASSSPGAYEQYF	TGCGCCAGCAGCTCACCCGGGGCCTACGAGCAGTACTTC
TRBJ2-2	TRBD2	TRBV7-7	.	CASSPTRAGNNGELFF	TGTGCTAGCAGCCCTACGAGAGCGGGAAACAACGGGGAGCTGTTTTTT
TRBJ2-1	TRBD1	TRBV27	.	CASTSTGQGNNEQFF	TGTGCCAGCACCTCGACGGGACAGGGAAACAATGAGCAGTTCTTC
TRBJ2-3	.	TRBV30	.	CAWRRGIRTDTQYF	TGTGCCTGGAGGAGGGGGATTCGCACAGATACGCAGTATTTT
TRBJ1-5	.	TRBV30	.	CAWSVPRVGNQPQHF	TGTGCCTGGAGTGTCCCCAGGGTGGGTAATCAGCCCCAGCATTTT
TRBJ1-5	.	TRBV28	.	CASSFSSQPQHF	TGTGCCAGCAGTTTCTCTTCTCAGCCCCAGCATTTT
TRBJ1-2	TRBD1	TRBV19	.	CASRKQGALNYGYTF	TGTGCCAGTAGGAAACAGGGGGCACTAAACTATGGCTACACCTTC
TRBJ2-1	.	TRBV18	.	CASSPPRREDNEQFF	TGTGCCAGCTCACCACCCCGCAGGGAAGACAATGAGCAGTTCTTC
TRBJ2-3	.	TRBV30	.	CAWSAPSDTQYF	TGTGCCTGGAGTGCCCCTTCAGATACGCAGTATTTT
TRBJ1-1	.	TRBV18	.	CASSLRQVGTEAFF	TGTGCCAGCTCACTCCGACAGGTCGGCACTGAAGCTTTCTTT
TRBJ2-6	.	TRBV4-2	once	CASSPLAGLLSGANVLTF	TGTGCCAGCAGCCCCCTGGCAGGCCTGCTCTCTGGGGCCAACGTCCTGACTTTC
TRBJ2-7	TRBD1	TRBV5-4	.	CASQRDRASDEQYF	TGTGCCAGCCAAAGGGACAGGGCCTCAGACGAGCAGTACTTC
TRBJ1-4	TRBD1	TRBV5-6	.	CASSLLGGPGGNEKLFF	TGTGCCAGCAGCTTGCTAGGTGGCCCAGGGGGTAATGAAAAACTGTTTTTT